The 20 T cell receptor beta chains presented below share a single source sample, sequenced in a study of vaccination and CD4 T cells after COVID-19 (dated 2022 in TCRdb). Antigens of these TCRs are unknown. The library was obtained by PCR. Reads for this sample came from an Illumina iSeq 100. TCR sequencing of DNA from cultured CD4+ T cells used the Oncomine TCR Beta short-read assay at the Johns Hopkins FTIC core. The public reads were quality trimmed at Q25 with fastp and then assembled into clones with MiXCR by TCRdb, keeping productive beta chains. A single entry per CDR3 protein holds the most common genes and DNA from its merged rows. The sample table shows under 25,000 distinct CDR3 sequences, and about 23% are seen once. In total, the top ten clones hold 7.5% to 8% of the sample. The label giving this sample's treatment or condition can be read as: roughly 10-day PBMC culture with coronavirus spike peptide pools or control peptides (ViraFEST assay).

Sequencing was performed on cultured CD4+ T cells from blood. The receptors were gathered from a human donor with COVID-19.

The V gene is TRBV5-1, the J gene TRBJ2-3; 11 bases agree with TRBD2. The CDR3 sequence is 16 residues long. Trimming cost V 2 bases and J 4 bases; bases outside gene matches: 6. Per the germline V gene, CDR1 is SGHRS and CDR2 is YFSETQ. The CDR3 loop is CASSFLAGGLSDTQYF. CDR3 in DNA: TGCGCCAGCAGCTTTTTAGCGGGGGGGCTCTCAGATACGCAGTATTTT.

This clonotype is labeled medium-sized. This chain joins TRBV27 and TRBJ1-5; D is perhaps TRBD1 (5 bases). The germline CDR1 and CDR2 sequences are MNHEY and SMNVEV (reference sequence). Trimming took off 1 base at V and 7 bases at J, with 11 bases between the two ends. This CDR3 has 14 residues. The CDR3 DNA sequence: TGTGCCAGCAGTTTATATATTGGGGGACAGCCCCAGCATTTT. Translation gives CASSLYIGGQPQHF.

This chain links TRBV7-6 with TRBJ2-2; 11 bases align to TRBD1. Germline CDR1 SGHVS, CDR2 FNYEAQ. The CDR3 is made up of 17 amino acids. V gave up 5 bases and J gave up 6 bases; unmatched junction bases: 11. As DNA, the CDR3 is TGTGCCAGCAGCCGACCGGGGGGGACAGGGGGGTCCGGGGAGCTGTTTTTT. Amino acids: CASSRPGGTGGSGELFF.

The chain joins TRBV19 to TRBJ1-1, with 8 bases fitting TRBD1. Germline assignment: CDR1 LNHDA and CDR2 SQIVND (reference sequence). J lost 4 bases, V lost 6 bases, and 13 bases had no gene match. CDR3 length: 16 amino acids. CDR3 in amino acids: CASRDRDRGRVTEAFF. The DNA for the CDR3 is TGTGCCAGTAGGGACAGGGACCGGGGAAGGGTCACTGAAGCTTTCTTT.

The V call is TRBV7-2, the J call TRBJ1-1; 7 nucleotides align to TRBD1. The V gene's germline CDR1 is SGHTA and CDR2 FQGNSA. The CDR3 has 15 amino acids. The V and J ends lost 5 bases and 1 base, in that order; junction bases with no gene match: 7. The chain's CDR3 is CASSLDGQANTEAFF. DNA of the CDR3: TGTGCCAGCAGCCTAGATGGACAGGCGAACACTGAAGCTTTCTTT.

The chain uses TRBV6-1 and TRBJ2-3, with D hard to call. V lost 0 bases and J lost 4, with 14 bases in between. CDR3 length: 16 residues. Germline assignment: CDR1 MNHNS and CDR2 SASEGT. CDR3 sequence: CASSEASPTVADTQYF. The CDR3 nucleotides are TGTGCCAGCAGTGAAGCCAGCCCAACGGTGGCAGATACGCAGTATTTT.

This clonotype occurred a few times. The chain combines TRBV7-3 with TRBJ1-5, with D unresolved. The CDR3 totals 13 residues. Between the trimmed V and J ends, which lost 1 base and 5 bases, there was a span of 6 bases. Germline V gene data show CDR1 as SGHTA and CDR2 as FQGTGA. In DNA form, the CDR3 reads TGTGCCAGCAGCTTAAGTTTGGATCAGCCCCAGCATTTT. Protein product: CASSLSLDQPQHF. Supplemented by reference TRBV7-3 and TRBJ1-5, the full variable domain reads GAGVSQTPSNKVTEKGKYVELRCDPISGHTALYWYRQSLGQGPEFLIYFQGTGAADDSGLPNDRFFAVRPEGSVSTLKIQRTERGDSAVYLCASSLSLDQPQHFGDGTRLSIL.

The chain carries TRBV2 and TRBJ1-5; 10 bases are a match to TRBD1. The CDR3 is 15 amino acids. Looked up from germline, CDR1 is SNHLY and CDR2 is FYNNEI. V lost 5 bases to trimming and J lost 6 bases; unmatched junction nucleotides: 7. The CDR3 coding sequence is TGTGCCAGCAGTCTCGGGACAGGGGTCAGTCAGCCCCAGCATTTT. This codes for CASSLGTGVSQPQHF.

The chain has TRBV7-8 and TRBJ1-1; TRBD1 agrees at 7 bases. The CDR3 covers 13 residues. Germline V gene data show CDR1 as SGHVS and CDR2 as FQNEAQ. The V gene end was trimmed by 5 bases and the J gene end by 3 bases; junction bases not matched to a gene: 3. The CDR3 spells CASSPGQHTEAFF. The CDR3 DNA follows: TGTGCCAGCAGCCCGGGACAGCACACTGAAGCTTTCTTT. The variable domain in full, with the rest retrieved from reference TRBV7-8 and TRBJ1-1, is GAGVSQSPRYKVAKRGQDVALRCDPISGHVSLFWYQQALGQGPEFLTYFQNEAQLDKSGLPSDRFFAERPEGSVSTLKIQRTQQEDSAVYLCASSPGQHTEAFFGQGTRLTVV.

This clonotype was detected a few times. This chain connects TRBV5-8 to TRBJ1-6; 9 bases map to TRBD1. Losses at the gene ends were 4 bases for V and 4 bases for J; bases not matched to a gene: 12. Germline loops: CDR1 SGHTS, CDR2 YDEGEE. There are 18 residues in the CDR3. CDR3 DNA: TGTGCCAGCAGCAATCCTCCCGGGACAGGGATTTATAATTCACCCCTCCACTTT. Amino acid sequence: CASSNPPGTGIYNSPLHF.

This clonotype was picked up a small number of times. V usage is TRBV7-6 and J usage is TRBJ1-1; maybe TRBD1 (6 bases). The germline V and J ends were trimmed by 5 bases and 5 bases, with 21 bases remaining between them. This CDR3 has 16 residues. Germline V gene sequence: CDR1 SGHVS, CDR2 FNYEAQ. CDR3 sequence: CASSPGLRGRGTEAFF. The CDR3 nucleotides read TGTGCCAGCAGCCCCGGGCTCAGGGGTAGAGGGACTGAAGCTTTCTTT.

The gene calls are TRBV7-3 and TRBJ1-1, with D tentatively TRBD1 (5 bases). Germline V gene data show CDR1 as SGHTA and CDR2 as FQGTGA. With 5 bases removed from V and 4 bases from J, the gap between germline ends came to 14 bases. The length of the CDR3 is 14 residues. The CDR3, as DNA: TGTGCCAGCAGCGTCGGGGCTCAAGGCACTGAAGCTTTCTTT. This sequence encodes CASSVGAQGTEAFF.

The rearrangement joins TRBV7-9 to TRBJ1-3; tentatively, D is TRBD1 (6 bases). The CDR3 sequence is 16 residues long. Germline assignment: CDR1 SEHNR and CDR2 FQNEAQ (reference sequence). The V and J ends lost 1 base and 0 bases respectively, with 10 bases between them. The CDR3 coding sequence is TGTGCCAGCAGCTTAGAGGGACACCGCTCTGGAAACACCATATATTTT. Residues: CASSLEGHRSGNTIYF. The whole variable domain, filled in from reference TRBV7-9 and TRBJ1-3, reads DTGVSQNPRHKITKRGQNVTFRCDPISEHNRLYWYRQTLGQGPEFLTYFQNEAQLEKSRLLSDRFSAERPKGSFSTLEIQRTEQGDSAMYLCASSLEGHRSGNTIYFGEGSWLTVV.

The chain links TRBV11-3 to TRBJ2-5; 9 nucleotides match TRBD2. Germline CDR1 SGHNT, CDR2 YENEEA. The V and J ends lost 4 bases and 2 bases, in that order; junction bases with no gene match: 5. The CDR3 totals 15 residues. CDR3 sequence: CASSSSGALQETQYF. As DNA, the CDR3 is TGTGCCAGCAGCTCTAGCGGGGCCCTACAAGAGACCCAGTACTTC.

The chain carries TRBV18 and TRBJ2-7; 9 positions match TRBD1. The CDR3 is made up of 14 amino acids. Trimming cost V 3 bases and J 4 bases; bases outside gene matches: 4. The V gene's germline CDR1 is KGHSH and CDR2 LQKENI. The DNA of the CDR3 is TGTGCCAGCTCACCTCAACAGGGGGCGTACGAGCAGTACTTC. Amino acids: CASSPQQGAYEQYF.

The V and J genes are TRBV7-6 and TRBJ1-3; no definite D call. CDR1 and CDR2 from the germline V gene are SGHVS and FNYEAQ. Trimming cost V 4 bases and J 0 bases, with 13 bases left between them. CDR3 length: 16 residues. The CDR3: CASSSYELSSGNTIYF. The DNA for the CDR3 is TGTGCCAGCAGCTCCTATGAGTTGAGCTCTGGAAACACCATATATTTT.

V and J are TRBV6-1 and TRBJ2-7, with D perhaps TRBD1 (6 bases). V dropped 2 bases and J dropped 0 bases, with 8 bases sitting between them. There are 14 residues in the CDR3. CDR1 and CDR2 from the germline V gene are MNHNS and SASEGT. CDR3 residues: CASSERTDSYEQYF. The CDR3, as DNA: TGTGCCAGCAGTGAAAGGACAGACTCCTACGAGCAGTACTTC.

There are a few counts of this clonotype. This sequence joins TRBV11-3 and TRBJ2-3; 7 nucleotides line up with TRBD2. J lost 1 base, V lost 4 bases, and 5 bases had no gene match. Germline V gene lookup returns CDR1 SGHNT and CDR2 YENEEA. CDR3 size: 15 residues. The CDR3 nucleotides read TGTGCCAGCAGCTCGTTGGCGGGGGGCACAGATACGCAGTATTTT. It is translated as CASSSLAGGTDTQYF.

This chain uses TRBV5-4 with TRBJ2-1; perhaps D is TRBD1 or TRBD2 (7 bases each). The CDR3 runs to 15 residues. The V end was cut by 6 bases, the J end by 4 bases, with 17 bases between. The germline gives CDR1 SGHNT, CDR2 YYREEE (reference sequence). The DNA for the CDR3 is TGTGCCAGCACCATTCCAGGGGGGGGGTACAATGAGCAGTTCTTC. This gives the protein CASTIPGGGYNEQFF.

There are a few counts of this clonotype. One end of the junction varies from germline; a read error may be responsible. The chain couples TRBV5-1 to TRBJ2-2; 7 bases align to TRBD1. The CDR3 has 14 amino acids. Germline V gene data show CDR1 as SGHRS and CDR2 as YFSETQ. CDR3 coding DNA: TGCGCCAGCAGCTTACAGGGGAACGCCGGGGAGCTGTTTTTT. Its translation is CASSLQGNAGELFF.